This T cell receptor beta chain is from a study of neoadjuvant nivolumab and ipilimumab in lung cancer. Across the whole study: Patients got nivolumab 3 mg/kg on days 1, 15 and 29; combination added ipilimumab 1 mg/kg day 1. Study-level results: Only a single major-pathologic-response sample was available for clonality analysis. Blood richness before therapy tracked richness in tumors resected after neoadjuvant therapy. TCR sequencing covered a small number of samples.

CDR1 and CDR2 from the germline V gene are SGHVS and FQNEAQ. The ends lost 6 bases at V and 6 bases at J; junction bases unmatched: 7. The CDR3 is 14 amino acids. Notes on this clone: The target antigen is unknown.

The assay was immunoSEQ multiplex PCR, and TCRdb's table has in-frame clones only and misses some. The repertoire holds about 25,000 clones, 82% seen once, with about 9.4% in the top ten. Sequences were derived from tumor tissue, sampled after neoadjuvant nivolumab, alone or with ipilimumab, at or shortly before surgery. The clonotype was recovered from an adult with non-small cell lung cancer. V and J are TRBV7-8 and TRBJ2-2, with 7 bases identical to TRBD2. The CDR3 coding sequence is TGTGCCAGCAGTCGGGGGGTTGGGGCCGGGGAGCTGTTTTTT. Its translation is CASSRGVGAGELFF. The variable domain in full, with the rest retrieved from reference TRBV7-8 and TRBJ2-2, is GAGVSQSPRYKVAKRGQDVALRCDPISGHVSLFWYQQALGQGPEFLTYFQNEAQLDKSGLPSDRFFAERPEGSVSTLKIQRTQQEDSAVYLCASSRGVGAGELFFGEGSRLTVL.